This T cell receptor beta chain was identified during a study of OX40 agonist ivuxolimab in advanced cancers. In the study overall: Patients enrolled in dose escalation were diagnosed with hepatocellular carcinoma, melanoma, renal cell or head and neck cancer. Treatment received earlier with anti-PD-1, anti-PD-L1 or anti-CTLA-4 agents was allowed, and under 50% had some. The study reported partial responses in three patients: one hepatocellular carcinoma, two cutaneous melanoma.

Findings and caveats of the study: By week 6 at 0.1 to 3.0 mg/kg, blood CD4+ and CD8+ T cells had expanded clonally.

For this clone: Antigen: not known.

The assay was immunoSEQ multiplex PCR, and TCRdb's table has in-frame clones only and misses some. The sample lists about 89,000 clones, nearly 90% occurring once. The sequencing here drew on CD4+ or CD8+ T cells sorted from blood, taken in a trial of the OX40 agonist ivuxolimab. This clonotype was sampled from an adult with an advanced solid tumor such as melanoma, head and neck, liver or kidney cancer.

The CDR3 is CASSPPVGLIGYEQYF. The CDR3 DNA is TGTGCCAGCTCACCACCGGTTGGGCTAATAGGGTACGAGCAGTACTTC. The chain couples TRBV18 to TRBJ2-7; no definite D call. This CDR3 is built from 16 residues. With 0 bases removed from V and 4 bases from J, the gap between germline ends came to 16 bases. In germline, CDR1 is KGHSH, CDR2 LQKENI. Drawing the rest from reference TRBV18 and TRBJ2-7, the complete variable domain is NAGVMQNPRHLVRRRGQEARLRCSPMKGHSHVYWYRQLPEEGLKFMVYLQKENIIDESGMPKERFSAEFPKEGPSILRIQQVVRGDSAAYFCASSPPVGLIGYEQYFGPGTRLTVT.